This entry is about one T cell receptor (beta chain). Its antigen is currently unknown. The PCR ran on 60 Vbeta and 13 Jbeta primers. The protocol was immunoSEQ multiplex PCR, while the TCRdb copy is restricted to in-frame clones and leaves out a portion. The profile shows about 160,000 clones, roughly 84% of them singletons. These data come from a study of cytomegalovirus exposure and HLA in healthy donors. Findings and caveats of the study: Roughly even sequencing depth across donors was the assumption behind the presence/absence analyses. A classifier reportedly called cytomegalovirus status with high sensitivity and specificity.

J lost 4 bases, V lost 11 bases, and 12 bases had no gene match. CDR3 size: 14 residues. Per the germline V gene, CDR1 is MNHEY and CDR2 is SVGAGI. The TCR originated in a male donor in good health and CMV-seronegative. Sequencing used PBMCs. This rearrangement joins TRBV6-5 to TRBJ1-2, with 8 positions matching TRBD1. DNA for the CDR3: TGTGCCGCAGGAGAGCGGGACAGGCCCTATGGCTACACCTTC. Its protein product is CAAGERDRPYGYTF.